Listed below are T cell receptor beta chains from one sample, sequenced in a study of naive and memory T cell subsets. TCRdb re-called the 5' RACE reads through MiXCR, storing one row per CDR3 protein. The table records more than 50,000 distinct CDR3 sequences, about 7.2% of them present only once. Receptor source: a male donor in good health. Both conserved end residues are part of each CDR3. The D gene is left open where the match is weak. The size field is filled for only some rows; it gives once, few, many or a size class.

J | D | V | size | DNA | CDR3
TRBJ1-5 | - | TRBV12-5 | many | TGTGCTAGTGGGGTAGATCAGCCCCAGCATTTT | CASGVDQPQHF
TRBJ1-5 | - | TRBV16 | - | TGTGCCAGCAGCCCTACCGGGACCCAGCTTGTGCCCCAGCATTTT | CASSPTGTQLVPQHF
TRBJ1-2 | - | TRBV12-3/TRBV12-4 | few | TGTGCCAGCAGTTTGGCAGCTAACTATGGCTACACCTTC | CASSLAANYGYTF
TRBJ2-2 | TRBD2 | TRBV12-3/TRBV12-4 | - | TGTGCCAGCAGTCTTAGCGGGGGTTTGTTCGCGAACACCGGGGAGCTGTTTTTT | CASSLSGGLFANTGELFF
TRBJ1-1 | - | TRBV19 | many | TGTGCCAGTAGTATCGGAACAGGGAACACTGAAGCTTTCTTT | CASSIGTGNTEAFF
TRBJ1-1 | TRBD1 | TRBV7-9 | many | TGTGCCAGCAGCTCGAATACAGGGGGGCTAACTGAAGCTTTCTTT | CASSSNTGGLTEAFF
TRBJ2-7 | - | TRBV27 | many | TGTGCCAGCACCCTGGCCGTGGGGTCCTACGAGCAGTACTTC | CASTLAVGSYEQYF
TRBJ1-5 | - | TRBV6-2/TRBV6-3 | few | TGTGCCAGCAGTTTTGGCTTGGGCAATCAGCCCCAGCATTTT | CASSFGLGNQPQHF
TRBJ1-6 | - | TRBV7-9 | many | TGTGCCAGCAGCATTAGCCCCGCGCCAGGAGAACCCCTCCACTTT | CASSISPAPGEPLHF
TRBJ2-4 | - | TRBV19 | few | TGTGCCAGTAGTGCTGGGACAAGTGGGGCCAAAAACATTCAGTACTTC | CASSAGTSGAKNIQYF
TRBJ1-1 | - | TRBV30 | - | TGTGCCTGGAGTGGGGGCTCGGGCACTGAAGCTTTCTTT | CAWSGGSGTEAFF
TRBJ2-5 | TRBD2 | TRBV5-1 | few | TGCGCCAGCAGCTTCAGCGGGGGGGTTCAAGAGACCCAGTACTTC | CASSFSGGVQETQYF
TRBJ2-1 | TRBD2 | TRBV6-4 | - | TGTGCCAGCAGTGAAACCCAGGGGACTAGCGGATACAATGAGCAGTTCTTC | CASSETQGTSGYNEQFF
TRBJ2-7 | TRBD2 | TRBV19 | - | TGTGCCAGTAGCCTGACTAGCGGGGACTACGAGCAGTACTTC | CASSLTSGDYEQYF
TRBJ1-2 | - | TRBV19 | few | TGTGCCAGTAGTGCAGGAACCTGGCAGGCCTATGGCTACACCTTC | CASSAGTWQAYGYTF
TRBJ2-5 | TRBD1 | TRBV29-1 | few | TGCAGCGTTTTATCGAAATTCCGACAGGGGGCCCTGGAGACCCAGTACTTC | CSVLSKFRQGALETQYF
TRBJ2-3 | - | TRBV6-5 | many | TGTGCCAGCAGTTTGTTTGGCGGGGCGAACTCAGATACGCAGTATTTT | CASSLFGGANSDTQYF
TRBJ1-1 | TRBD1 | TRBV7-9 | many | TGTGCCAGCAGCCCCCAGGAGAACGACAGGGGGTTTGGAGCTTTCTTT | CASSPQENDRGFGAFF
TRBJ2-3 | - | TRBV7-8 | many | TGTGCCAGCAGCATAGGGACAGATACGCAGTATTTT | CASSIGTDTQYF
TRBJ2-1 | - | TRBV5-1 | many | TGCGCCAGCAGCCTACGAGTTGGCAATGAGCAGTTCTTC | CASSLRVGNEQFF
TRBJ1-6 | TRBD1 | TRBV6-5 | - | TGTGCCAGCAGTTACAAAGGACAGGCCAGGGATAATTCACCCCTCCACTTT | CASSYKGQARDNSPLHF
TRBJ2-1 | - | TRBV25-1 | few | TGTGCCAGCAGTGAATATGGGGGACCGAACTACAATGAGCAGTTCTTC | CASSEYGGPNYNEQFF
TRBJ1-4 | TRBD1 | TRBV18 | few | TGTGCCAGCTCACCGGACAGGGGTAACGAAAAACTGTTTTTT | CASSPDRGNEKLFF
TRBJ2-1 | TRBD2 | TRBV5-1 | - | TGCGCCAGCAGCTTGGGGGTCCTAGCGGGAGAGCAGTTCTTC | CASSLGVLAGEQFF
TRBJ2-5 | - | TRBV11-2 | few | TGTGCCAGCAGCTTAACGGCTATCCAAGAGACCCAGTACTTC | CASSLTAIQETQYF
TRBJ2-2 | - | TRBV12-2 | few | TGTGCAAGTCGCCCCGAACTGGCGGGAGGGCCGAACACCGGGGAGCTGTTTTTT | CASRPELAGGPNTGELFF
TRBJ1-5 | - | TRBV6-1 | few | TGTGCCAGCAGTGAAGGTGAGGTGCAGCCCCAGCATTTT | CASSEGEVQPQHF
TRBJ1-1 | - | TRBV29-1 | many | TGCAGCGCTGGGGACACTGAAGCTTTCTTT | CSAGDTEAFF
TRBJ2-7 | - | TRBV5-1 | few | TGCGCCAGCAGCTTGTTCGTCCCGGGGTACGAGCAGTACTTC | CASSLFVPGYEQYF
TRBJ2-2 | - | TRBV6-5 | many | TGTGCCAGCAGTTACATGGGAACCGGGGAGCTGTTTTTT | CASSYMGTGELFF
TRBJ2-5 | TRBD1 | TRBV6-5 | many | TGTGCCAGCAGCCCGTCGGACAGGACACGAGAGACCCAGTACTTC | CASSPSDRTRETQYF
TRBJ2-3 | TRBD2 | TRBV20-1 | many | TGCAGTGGACTAGCGGGGGTGGATACGCAGTATTTT | CSGLAGVDTQYF
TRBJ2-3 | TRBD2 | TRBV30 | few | TGTGCCTGGAGTACAACCCTAGCGGGCACAGATACGCAGTATTTT | CAWSTTLAGTDTQYF
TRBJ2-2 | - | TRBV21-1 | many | TGTGCCAGCAGCAAACCGGGGACAGGGGGCACCGGGGAGCTGTTTTTT | CASSKPGTGGTGELFF
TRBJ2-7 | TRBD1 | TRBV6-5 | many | TGTGCCACCCTATCCAGGGACAGGGGTTTTGGGAAGCAGTACTTC | CATLSRDRGFGKQYF
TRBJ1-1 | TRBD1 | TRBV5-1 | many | TGCGCCAGCAGCTTGAAGCCAGGGGGAACTGAAGCTTTCTTT | CASSLKPGGTEAFF
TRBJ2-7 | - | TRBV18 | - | TGTGCCAGCTCACCACTCGGGACACAGAGCTCCTACGAGCAGTACTTC | CASSPLGTQSSYEQYF
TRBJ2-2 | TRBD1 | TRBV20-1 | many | TGCAGTGCTAAGGGACAGGCAGCCGGGGAGCTGTTTTTT | CSAKGQAAGELFF
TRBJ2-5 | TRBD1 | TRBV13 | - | TGTGCCAGCAGCTTCCTGACAGGGGCGGGAGAGACCCAGTACTTC | CASSFLTGAGETQYF
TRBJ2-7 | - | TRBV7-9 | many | TGTGCCAGCAGCCCCTCCGGAACTATCTACGAGCAGTACTTC | CASSPSGTIYEQYF
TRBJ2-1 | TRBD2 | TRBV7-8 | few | TGTGCCAGCGGCCCCTCCCCGGGACTAGTGGGTAATGAGCAGTTCTTC | CASGPSPGLVGNEQFF
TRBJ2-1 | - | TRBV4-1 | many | TGCGCCAGCAGCCAAGATGCCTCCACCTACAATGAGCAGTTCTTC | CASSQDASTYNEQFF
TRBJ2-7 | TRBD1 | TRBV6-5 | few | TGTGCCAGCAGTTCCGGGACAGCAGTCGAGCAGTACTTC | CASSSGTAVEQYF
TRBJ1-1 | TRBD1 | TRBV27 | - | TGTGCCAGCGGATATGTGTGGACAGGGGATTGGGCTGAAGCTTTCTTT | CASGYVWTGDWAEAFF
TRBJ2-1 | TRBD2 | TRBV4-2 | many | TGTGCCAGCAGCCAAGGACCGGCGGGGGACTACAATGAGCAGTTCTTC | CASSQGPAGDYNEQFF
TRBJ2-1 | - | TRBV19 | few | TGTGCCAGTAGTATAGCCCCTAGAGCTGAGCAGTTCTTC | CASSIAPRAEQFF
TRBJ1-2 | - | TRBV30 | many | TGTGCCTGGAGTGTCCAGATTAGCTATGGCTACACCTTC | CAWSVQISYGYTF
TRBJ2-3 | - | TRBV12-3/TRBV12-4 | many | TGTGCCAGCAGGCCCCTCGGAGCGGCGACAGATACGCAGTATTTT | CASRPLGAATDTQYF
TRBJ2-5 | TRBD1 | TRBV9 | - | TGTGCCAGCAGCCCGGGACAGGGGGGAAGGGAGACCCAGTACTTC | CASSPGQGGRETQYF
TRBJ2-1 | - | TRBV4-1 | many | TGCGCCAGCAGCCAAGAGTATGAGCAGTTCTTC | CASSQEYEQFF
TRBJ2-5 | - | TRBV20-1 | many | TGCAGTGCTCATTTAACCCGGGAAGAGACCCAGTACTTC | CSAHLTREETQYF
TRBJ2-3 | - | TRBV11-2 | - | TGTGCCAGCAGCCCCCCAGGGGTCACAGATACGCAGTATTTT | CASSPPGVTDTQYF
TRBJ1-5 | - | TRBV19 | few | TGTGCCAGTAGTGGACAGTCTAGGAGCAATCAGCCCCAGCATTTT | CASSGQSRSNQPQHF
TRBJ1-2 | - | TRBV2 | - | TGTGCCAGAGAGAGGGGTTGGGAAGGATATGGCTACACCTTC | CARERGWEGYGYTF
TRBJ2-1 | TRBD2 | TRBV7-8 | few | TGTGCCAGCAGCTTCCTCACCTCGGGACTAGCGGGGGCTAGTTGGGTTGGAGAGCAGTTCTTC | CASSFLTSGLAGASWVGEQFF
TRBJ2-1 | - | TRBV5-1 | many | TGCGCCAGCAGCTTGGTGATGGGGGAGTACAATGAGCAGTTCTTC | CASSLVMGEYNEQFF
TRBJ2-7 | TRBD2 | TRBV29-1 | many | TGCAGCGTTGTAGCGGGTCTCTACGAGCAGTACTTC | CSVVAGLYEQYF